A single sample is the source of the 10 T cell receptor beta chains below, sequenced in a study of vaccination and CD4 T cells after COVID-19. Treatment: approximately 9-day PBMC culture with coronavirus spike peptide pools or control peptides (ViraFEST assay). For these TCRs, the target antigens are not known. The assay that was used to sequence DNA from cultured CD4+ T cells was the Oncomine TCR Beta short-read assay. MiXCR, applied by TCRdb to the PCR reads, yields one record per CDR3 protein. The table includes some 14,000 distinct CDR3 sequences, around 60% detected once. Sequencing was done on a sample of CD4+ T cells from blood, cultured in vitro. These receptors were taken from a human donor who had recovered from COVID-19.

V usage is TRBV6-1 and J usage is TRBJ1-5; D perhaps matches TRBD1 (5 bases). CDR3 length: 19 residues. Trimming removed 6 bases at V and 6 bases at J, with 30 bases between. Germline assignment: CDR1 MNHNS and CDR2 SASEGT. The chain's CDR3 is CASRDSPYSLRGRGQPQHF. The CDR3 bases are TGTGCCAGCAGGGACTCCCCCTACAGTCTTAGGGGCCGCGGTCAGCCCCAGCATTTT.

This chain connects TRBV11-3 to TRBJ2-2; D is perhaps TRBD1 (5 bases). Trimming stripped 3 bases from V and 2 bases from J, with 7 bases between. CDR3 length: 14 amino acids. The germline V gene has CDR1 SGHNT and CDR2 YENEEA. The CDR3 sequence: CASSFQGNTGELFF. The CDR3 DNA follows: TGTGCCAGCAGCTTCCAGGGTAACACCGGGGAGCTGTTTTTT.

This sequence joins TRBV27 and TRBJ2-7; 9 bases align to TRBD1. Trimming removed 5 bases from V and 0 bases from J; junction bases left unmatched: 8. CDR1 and CDR2 (germline): MNHEY, SMNVEV (reference sequence). CDR3 length equals 16 residues. This CDR3 is CASSPGTGRSSYEQYF. The CDR3 DNA is TGTGCCAGCAGTCCCGGGACAGGGCGAAGCTCCTACGAGCAGTACTTC.

The V call is TRBV7-2, the J call TRBJ1-5; D might be TRBD1 (5 bases). Germline CDR1 reads SGHTA; CDR2 reads FQGNSA. This CDR3 is 15 amino acids long. With 0 bases removed from V and 6 bases from J, the gap between germline ends came to 12 bases. For the CDR3, the DNA is TGTGCCAGCAGCTTAGCCAGCTCCGGGGGTCAGCCCCAGCATTTT. Amino acids: CASSLASSGGQPQHF.

The chain employs TRBV6-5 and TRBJ2-7, with unresolved D. Germline CDR1 reads MNHEY; CDR2 reads SVGAGI. V gave up 4 bases and J gave up 5 bases, with 12 bases separating them. The CDR3 consists of 13 residues. The CDR3 region has the DNA TGTGCCAGCAGTTCGCTTTCTCAAAACGAGCAGTACTTC. It encodes CASSSLSQNEQYF.

This clonotype appeared a single time. This rearrangement joins TRBV19 to TRBJ2-1; the D gene is possibly TRBD2 (6 bases). Germline V gene data show CDR1 as LNHDA and CDR2 as SQIVND (reference sequence). The V gene lost 10 bases and the J gene lost 0 bases, with 13 bases spanning the gap. The CDR3 consists of 14 residues. The CDR3 here is CATRPGSSYNEQFF. The CDR3 DNA reads TGTGCCACCCGTCCCGGGAGCTCCTACAATGAGCAGTTCTTC. The whole variable domain, remainder taken from reference TRBV19 and TRBJ2-1, is DGGITQSPKYLFRKEGQNVTLSCEQNLNHDAMYWYRQDPGQGLRLIYYSQIVNDFQKGDIAEGYSVSREKKESFPLTVTSAQKNPTAFYLCATRPGSSYNEQFFGPGTRLTVL.

The chain carries TRBV7-3 and TRBJ2-2; D not certain. CDR1 is SGHTA and CDR2 is FQGTGA in the germline V gene. V lost 5 bases and J lost 2, with 9 bases in between. The CDR3 is made up of 14 amino acids. The CDR3: CASSPDGNTGELFF. The DNA for the CDR3 is TGTGCCAGCAGCCCGGACGGAAACACCGGGGAGCTGTTTTTT.

This clonotype was counted only a few times. The chain uses TRBV20-1 and TRBJ1-4; a weak D match, TRBD1 (6 bases). The V gene lost 4 bases and the J gene lost 8 bases, with 14 bases spanning the gap. CDR1 is DFQATT and CDR2 is SNEGSKA in the germline V gene (reference sequence). The CDR3 is made up of 13 amino acids. CDR3 sequence (DNA): TGCAGTGCTATGTCGGGGGCAGGGGAAAAACTGTTTTTT. Translated, it gives CSAMSGAGEKLFF.

The chain links TRBV7-6 to TRBJ2-2; D may correspond to TRBD1 or TRBD2 (5 bases each). CDR3 length: 14 amino acids. V was trimmed by 5 bases and J by 4 bases, leaving 11 bases between them. From germline, CDR1 is SGHVS and CDR2 FNYEAQ. CDR3 nucleotides: TGTGCCAGCAGCCCCTTGAGGGGCACCGGGGAGCTGTTTTTT. Residues: CASSPLRGTGELFF.

This chain connects TRBV6-1 to TRBJ2-5; 8 bases agree with TRBD2. The junction had 14 bases not matched to a gene; V was cut back by 7 bases and J by 4 bases. From germline, CDR1 is MNHNS and CDR2 SASEGT. This CDR3 comprises 16 residues. Here the CDR3 DNA reads TGTGCCAGCACCCCGGGGGGGGGGAACTTTGGAGAGACCCAGTACTTC. Its translation is CASTPGGGNFGETQYF.